This T cell receptor (beta chain) emerged from a study of cytomegalovirus exposure and HLA in healthy donors. Regarding the study as a whole: When analyzed later, a missense DCLRE1C variant was found to be linked to TCR beta V- and J-gene trimming.

Concerning this clone: The antigen remains unidentified.

V dropped 5 bases and J dropped 6; count of bases not matched to a gene: 2. The CDR3 loop spans 13 amino acids. Germline values: CDR1 SNHLY, CDR2 FYNNEI. At sampling all donors were nominally healthy, likely with unrecorded immune exposures. The PCR contained 60 Vbeta and 13 Jbeta primers. Clones were sequenced by immunoSEQ multiplex PCR, and TCRdb holds only the in-frame ones, with some missing. The sample has approximately 160,000 clones, over 70% seen once. Sequencing input: PBMCs. The rearrangement uses TRBV2 and TRBJ2-2; 8 bases are shared with TRBD1. This sequence was found in a woman in her thirties or forties in good health and CMV-seropositive. In nucleotides, the CDR3 is TGTGCCAGCAGTTTACAGGGGGCCGGGGAGCTGTTTTTT. Protein product: CASSLQGAGELFF.